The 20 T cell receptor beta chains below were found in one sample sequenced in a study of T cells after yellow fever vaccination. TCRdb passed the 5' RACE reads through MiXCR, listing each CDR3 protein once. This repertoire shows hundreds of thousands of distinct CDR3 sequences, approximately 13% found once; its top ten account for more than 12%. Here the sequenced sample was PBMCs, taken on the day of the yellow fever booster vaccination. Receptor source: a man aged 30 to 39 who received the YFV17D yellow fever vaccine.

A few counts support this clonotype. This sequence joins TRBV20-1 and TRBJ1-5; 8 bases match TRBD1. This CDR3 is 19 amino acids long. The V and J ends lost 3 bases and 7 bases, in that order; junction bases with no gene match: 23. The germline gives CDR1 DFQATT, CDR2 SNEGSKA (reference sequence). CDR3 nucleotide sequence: TGCAGTGCTAGCGGTACTAATACACTTGGGACAGGTCAAGACCAGCCCCAGCATTTT. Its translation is CSASGTNTLGTGQDQPQHF.

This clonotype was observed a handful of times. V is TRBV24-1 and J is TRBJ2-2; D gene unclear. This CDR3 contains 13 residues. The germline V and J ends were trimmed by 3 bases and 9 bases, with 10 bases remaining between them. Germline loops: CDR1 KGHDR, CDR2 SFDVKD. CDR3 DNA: TGTGCCACCAGTGATATTAGCCTCCGGGAGCTGTTTTTT. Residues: CATSDISLRELFF.

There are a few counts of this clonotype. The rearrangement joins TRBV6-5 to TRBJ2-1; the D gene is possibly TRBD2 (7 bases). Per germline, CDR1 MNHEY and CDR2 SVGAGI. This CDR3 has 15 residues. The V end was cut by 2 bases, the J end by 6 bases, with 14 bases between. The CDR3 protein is CASSYRGAHPNEQFF. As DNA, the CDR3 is TGTGCCAGCAGTTACCGGGGGGCACACCCCAATGAGCAGTTCTTC.

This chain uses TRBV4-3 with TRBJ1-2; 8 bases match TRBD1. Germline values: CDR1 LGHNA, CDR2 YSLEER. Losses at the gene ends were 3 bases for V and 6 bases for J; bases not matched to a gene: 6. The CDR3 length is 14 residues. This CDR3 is CASSQQGASHGYTF. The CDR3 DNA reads TGCGCCAGCAGCCAGCAGGGGGCGAGTCATGGCTACACCTTC.

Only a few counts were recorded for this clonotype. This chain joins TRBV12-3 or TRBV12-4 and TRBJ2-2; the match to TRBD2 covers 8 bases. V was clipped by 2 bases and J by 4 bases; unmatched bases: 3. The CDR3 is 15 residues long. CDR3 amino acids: CASSLLAGTTGELFF. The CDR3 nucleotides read TGTGCCAGCAGTTTATTAGCGGGAACCACCGGGGAGCTGTTTTTT.

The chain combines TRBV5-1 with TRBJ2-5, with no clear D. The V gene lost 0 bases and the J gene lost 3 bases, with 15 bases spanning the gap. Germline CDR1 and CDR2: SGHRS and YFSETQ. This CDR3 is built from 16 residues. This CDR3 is CASSLGGVGVEETQYF. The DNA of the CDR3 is TGCGCCAGCAGCTTGGGTGGCGTTGGGGTGGAAGAGACCCAGTACTTC. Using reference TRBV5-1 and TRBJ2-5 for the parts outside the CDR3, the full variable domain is KAGVTQTPRYLIKTRGQQVTLSCSPISGHRSVSWYQQTPGQGLQFLFEYFSETQRNKGNFPGRFSGRQFSNSRSEMNVSTLELGDSALYLCASSLGGVGVEETQYFGPGTRLLVL.

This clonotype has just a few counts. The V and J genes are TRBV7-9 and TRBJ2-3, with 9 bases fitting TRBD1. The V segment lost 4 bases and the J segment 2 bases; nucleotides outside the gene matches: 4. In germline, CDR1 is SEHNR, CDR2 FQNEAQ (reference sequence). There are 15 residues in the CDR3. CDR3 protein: CASSSGTGHTDTQYF. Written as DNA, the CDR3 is TGTGCCAGCAGCTCCGGGACAGGGCACACAGATACGCAGTATTTT.

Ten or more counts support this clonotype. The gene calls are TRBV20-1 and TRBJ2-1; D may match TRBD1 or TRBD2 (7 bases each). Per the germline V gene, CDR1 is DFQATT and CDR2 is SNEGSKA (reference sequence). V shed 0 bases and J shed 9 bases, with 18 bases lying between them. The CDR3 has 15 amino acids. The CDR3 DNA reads TGCAGTGCTAGAGAGTTAGGGCAGGGGGAGGGTGAGCAGTTCTTC. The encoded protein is CSARELGQGEGEQFF.

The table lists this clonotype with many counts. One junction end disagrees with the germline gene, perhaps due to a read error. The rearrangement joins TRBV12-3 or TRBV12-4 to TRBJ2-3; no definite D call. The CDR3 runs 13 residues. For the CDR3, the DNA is TGTGCCAGCAGCTTAGAGCGAACAGATACGCAGTATTTT. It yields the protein CASSLERTDTQYF.

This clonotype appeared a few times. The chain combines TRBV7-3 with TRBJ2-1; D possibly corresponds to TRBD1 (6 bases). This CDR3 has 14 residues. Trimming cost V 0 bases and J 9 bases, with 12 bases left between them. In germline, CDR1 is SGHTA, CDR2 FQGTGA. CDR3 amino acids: CASSLTLWDTEQFF. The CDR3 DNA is TGTGCCAGCAGCTTAACACTCTGGGACACTGAGCAGTTCTTC. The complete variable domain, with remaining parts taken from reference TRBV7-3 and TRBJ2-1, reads GAGVSQTPSNKVTEKGKYVELRCDPISGHTALYWYRQSLGQGPEFLIYFQGTGAADDSGLPNDRFFAVRPEGSVSTLKIQRTERGDSAVYLCASSLTLWDTEQFFGPGTRLTVL.

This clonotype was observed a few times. CDR3 region: CASSLDPYYNEQFF. CDR3 DNA sequence: TGTGCCAGCAGCTTAGATCCCTACTACAATGAGCAGTTCTTC. The chain employs TRBV7-2 and TRBJ2-1, with D unclear. Germline V gene sequence: CDR1 SGHTA, CDR2 FQGNSA. This CDR3 spans 14 amino acids. Trimming stripped 1 base from V and 3 bases from J, with 7 bases between. The complete variable domain, with remaining parts taken from reference TRBV7-2 and TRBJ2-1, reads GAGVSQSPSNKVTEKGKDVELRCDPISGHTALYWYRQSLGQGLEFLIYFQGNSAPDKSGLPSDRFSAERTGGSVSTLTIQRTQQEDSAVYLCASSLDPYYNEQFFGPGTRLTVL.

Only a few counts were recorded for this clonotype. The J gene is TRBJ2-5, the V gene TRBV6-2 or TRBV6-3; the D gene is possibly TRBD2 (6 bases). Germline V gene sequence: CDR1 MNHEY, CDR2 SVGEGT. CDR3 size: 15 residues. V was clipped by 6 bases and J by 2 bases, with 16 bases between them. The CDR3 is CASSRTTIVQETQYF. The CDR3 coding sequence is TGTGCCAGCAGCCGGACTACCATCGTGCAAGAGACCCAGTACTTC.

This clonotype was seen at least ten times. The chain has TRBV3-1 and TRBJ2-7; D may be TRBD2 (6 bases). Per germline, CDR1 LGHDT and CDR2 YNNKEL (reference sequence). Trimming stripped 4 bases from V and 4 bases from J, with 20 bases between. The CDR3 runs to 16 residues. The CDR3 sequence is CASSLYGAGPGYEQYF. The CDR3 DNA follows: TGTGCCAGCAGCCTATACGGGGCGGGACCGGGATACGAGCAGTACTTC.

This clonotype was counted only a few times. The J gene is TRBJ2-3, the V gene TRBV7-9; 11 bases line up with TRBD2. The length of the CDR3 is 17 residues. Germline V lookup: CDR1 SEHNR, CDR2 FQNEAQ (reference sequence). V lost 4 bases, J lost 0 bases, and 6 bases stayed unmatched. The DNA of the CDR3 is TGTGCCAGCAGCTACGGAGTAGCGGGAGGGAGCACAGATACGCAGTATTTT. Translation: CASSYGVAGGSTDTQYF. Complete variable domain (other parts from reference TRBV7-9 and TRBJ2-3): DTGVSQNPRHKITKRGQNVTFRCDPISEHNRLYWYRQTLGQGPEFLTYFQNEAQLEKSRLLSDRFSAERPKGSFSTLEIQRTEQGDSAMYLCASSYGVAGGSTDTQYFGPGTRLTVL.

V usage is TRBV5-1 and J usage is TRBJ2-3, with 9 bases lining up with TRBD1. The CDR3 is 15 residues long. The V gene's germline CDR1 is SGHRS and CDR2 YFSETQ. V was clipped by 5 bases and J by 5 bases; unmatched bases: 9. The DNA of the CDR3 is TGCGCCAGCAGTTCAAGCGGGACAGGGATAGATACGCAGTATTTT. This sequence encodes CASSSSGTGIDTQYF.

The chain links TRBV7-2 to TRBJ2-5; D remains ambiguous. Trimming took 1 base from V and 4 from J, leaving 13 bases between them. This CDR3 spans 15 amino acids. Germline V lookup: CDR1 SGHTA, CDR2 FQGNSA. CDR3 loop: CASSLGSAALETQYF. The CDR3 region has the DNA TGTGCCAGCAGCTTAGGCTCGGCAGCCCTAGAGACCCAGTACTTC.

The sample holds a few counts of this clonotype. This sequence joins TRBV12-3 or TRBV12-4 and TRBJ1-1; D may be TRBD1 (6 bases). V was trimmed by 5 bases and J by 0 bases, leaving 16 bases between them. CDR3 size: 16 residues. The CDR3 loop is CASSKGGGIMNTEAFF. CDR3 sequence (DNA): TGTGCCAGCAGTAAGGGGGGAGGTATCATGAACACTGAAGCTTTCTTT.

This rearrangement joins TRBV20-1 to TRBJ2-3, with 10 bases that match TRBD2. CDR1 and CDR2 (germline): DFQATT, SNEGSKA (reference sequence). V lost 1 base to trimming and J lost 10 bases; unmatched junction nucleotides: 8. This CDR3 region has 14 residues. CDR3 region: CSARVAGGTQPQYF. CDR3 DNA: TGCAGTGCTAGAGTAGCGGGAGGTACTCAGCCGCAGTATTTT.

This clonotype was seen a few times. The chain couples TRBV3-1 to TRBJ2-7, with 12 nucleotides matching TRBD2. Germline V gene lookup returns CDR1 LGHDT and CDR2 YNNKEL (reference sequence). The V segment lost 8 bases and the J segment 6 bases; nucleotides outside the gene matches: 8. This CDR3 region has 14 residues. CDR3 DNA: TGTGCCAGCGTTCCATCACTAGCGGGAGGCGAGCAGTACTTC. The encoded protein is CASVPSLAGGEQYF.

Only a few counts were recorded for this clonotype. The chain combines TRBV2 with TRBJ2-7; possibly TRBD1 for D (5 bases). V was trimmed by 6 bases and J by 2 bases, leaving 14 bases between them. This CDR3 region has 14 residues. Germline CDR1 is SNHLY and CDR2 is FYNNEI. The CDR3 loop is CASSTGTLPYEQYF. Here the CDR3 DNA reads TGTGCCAGCAGCACAGGCACCTTACCCTACGAGCAGTACTTC. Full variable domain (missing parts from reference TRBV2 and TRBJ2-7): EPEVTQTPSHQVTQMGQEVILRCVPISNHLYFYWYRQILGQKVEFLVSFYNNEISEKSEIFDDQFSVERPDGSNFTLKIRSTKLEDSAMYFCASSTGTLPYEQYFGPGTRLTVT.